The text below deals with one T cell receptor beta chain. Source study methods: Amplification of reference gene primers was used by the study to estimate nucleated cell counts. Some clones are missing from TCRdb's copy, which holds only in-frame ones; the method was immunoSEQ multiplex PCR. V and J calls and clone size are given by that table; D and trimming were obtained from the DNA. The sample yields tens of thousands of clones, around three quarters seen once. This entry belongs to a study of blood T cell repertoires in COVID-19. About the study: Some COVID-19 samples were acute and others convalescent; all came from the United States, Italy and Spain. PBMCs, B-cell-depleted T cells, or T cells provided the cDNA or gDNA that made up the material.

Germline values: CDR1 SGHRS, CDR2 YFSETQ. With 7 bases removed from V and 2 bases from J, the gap between germline ends came to 10 bases. The CDR3 totals 13 residues. Input material: peripheral blood. V usage is TRBV5-1 and J usage is TRBJ2-1; D not resolved. The sequence derives from a man aged 60 to 69 with acute or convalescent COVID-19. CDR3 sequence: CASHSPTYNEQFF. The CDR3 nucleotides read TGCGCCAGCCACAGCCCCACCTACAATGAGCAGTTCTTC. The variable domain in full, with the rest retrieved from reference TRBV5-1 and TRBJ2-1, is KAGVTQTPRYLIKTRGQQVTLSCSPISGHRSVSWYQQTPGQGLQFLFEYFSETQRNKGNFPGRFSGRQFSNSRSEMNVSTLELGDSALYLCASHSPTYNEQFFGPGTRLTVL.